This record covers a single T cell receptor beta chain. The entry originates in a study of blood T cell repertoires in COVID-19. Study details: From T cells, B-cell-depleted T cells, or PBMCs came the material, which was cDNA or gDNA.

Trimming removed 2 bases from V and 2 bases from J, with 7 bases in between. The CDR3 has 13 amino acids. The germline gives CDR1 SGHRS, CDR2 YFSETQ. Original analysis: Estimated nucleated cell counts came from reference gene primer amplification. Measured with immunoSEQ multiplex PCR; TCRdb has only the in-frame clones, and not every one. The V and J calls and clone size are taken from that table; D and trimming were inferred from the DNA. Found here are around 100,000 clones, more than 75% of them singletons; the top ten hold roughly 13%. The gene calls are TRBV5-1 and TRBJ1-2; D unresolved. This clonotype was sampled from a human donor in a cohort sampled during active COVID-19. The sequencing input was peripheral blood. CDR3 in amino acids: CASSFEANYGYTF. The CDR3, as DNA: TGCGCCAGCAGCTTCGAAGCCAACTATGGCTACACCTTC.